These 20 T cell receptor beta chains share one sample of origin, sequenced in a study of control samples from healthy donors and cancer patients. Assay: immunoSEQ multiplex PCR; the TCRdb copy retains only in-frame clones and omits some. The data contain around 120,000 clones, roughly 91% of them singletons. What was sequenced was blood. These receptor sequences come from a woman aged 70-85 years in good health.

The genes are TRBV7-9 and TRBJ1-1; 7 bases agree with TRBD1. The CDR3 runs 13 residues. The ends lost 4 bases at V and 7 bases at J; junction bases unmatched: 6. CDR1 is SEHNR and CDR2 is FQNEAQ in the germline V gene (reference sequence). The CDR3 region is CASSWGAGGEAFF. CDR3 coding DNA: TGTGCCAGCAGCTGGGGGGCAGGGGGTGAAGCTTTCTTT.

The rearrangement joins TRBV10-3 to TRBJ2-1; 9 bases map to TRBD2. V was clipped by 4 bases and J by 2 bases; unmatched bases: 9. CDR1 is ENHRY and CDR2 is SYGVKD in the germline V gene. The CDR3 loop spans 17 amino acids. The CDR3 sequence: CAISGSRAGGTYNEQFF. The CDR3 DNA is TGTGCCATCAGTGGGAGCCGCGCGGGGGGGACCTACAATGAGCAGTTCTTC.

The V gene is TRBV5-1, the J gene TRBJ1-3; D possibly corresponds to TRBD1 (5 bases). The V end was cut by 4 bases, the J end by 4 bases, with 12 bases between. CDR3 length: 14 amino acids. Germline CDR1 SGHRS, CDR2 YFSETQ. The CDR3 is CASSPKTEGNTIYF. The CDR3 coding sequence is TGCGCCAGCAGCCCCAAGACAGAGGGAAACACCATATATTTT.

The CDR3 spells CASSRTASGLETQYF. For the CDR3, the DNA is TGTGCCAGCAGCCGAACGGCTAGCGGGCTAGAGACCCAGTACTTC. The chain employs TRBV3-1 (or the pseudogene TRBV3-2) and TRBJ2-5, with TRBD2 matching 8 bases. J gave up 4 bases and V 4 bases, and 8 bases lay outside the gene matches. The CDR3 contains 15 residues. CDR1 and CDR2 (germline): LGHDT, YNNKEL (reference sequence).

The chain couples TRBV6-2 or TRBV6-3 to TRBJ1-1; D not resolved. The CDR3 loop spans 12 amino acids. Germline CDR1 and CDR2: MNHEY and SVGEGT. Trimming cost V 0 bases and J 11 bases, with 10 bases left between them. CDR3 sequence (DNA): TGTGCCAGCAGTTACTCGACACGGCGGGCTTTCTTT. It translates to CASSYSTRRAFF.

The chain is built from TRBV2 and TRBJ2-7; 7 bases are shared with TRBD1. The germline V gene encodes CDR1 SNHLY and CDR2 FYNNEI. The J segment lost 1 base and the V segment lost 0 bases, leaving 3 bases of the junction unmatched. The CDR3 has 15 residues. The CDR3: CASSEAAGGSYEQYF. DNA of the CDR3: TGTGCCAGCAGTGAAGCGGCAGGGGGATCCTACGAGCAGTACTTC.

The gene calls are TRBV7-2 and TRBJ2-7; D is unresolved. CDR1 is SGHTA, CDR2 FQGNSA, per germline. V lost 1 base and J lost 3, with 10 bases in between. The CDR3 is 14 residues long. DNA for the CDR3: TGTGCCAGCAGCTTAGGGGGTCGCTTCTACGAGCAGTACTTC. Translation: CASSLGGRFYEQYF.

The chain recombines TRBV29-1 with TRBJ1-1; D call uncertain. V lost 7 bases and J lost 2, with 14 bases in between. Germline CDR1 and CDR2: SQVTM and ANQGSEA. This CDR3 spans 13 amino acids. In DNA form, the CDR3 reads TGCAGCGCCAAGACGGGATCAAACACTGAAGCTTTCTTT. Protein product: CSAKTGSNTEAFF.

The V call is TRBV5-6, the J call TRBJ1-3; possible D gene TRBD1, 5 bases. With 0 bases removed from V and 9 bases from J, the gap between germline ends came to 13 bases. The CDR3 covers 14 residues. The germline V gene has CDR1 SGHDT and CDR2 YYEEEE. Here the CDR3 DNA reads TGTGCCAGCAGCTTGGCCGATGGGGCCCGCACCATATATTTT. Its protein is CASSLADGARTIYF.

The chain is built from TRBV27 and TRBJ2-3; D call uncertain. CDR3 length: 12 residues. With 4 bases removed from V and 5 bases from J, the gap between germline ends came to 7 bases. Germline loops: CDR1 MNHEY, CDR2 SMNVEV (reference sequence). CDR3 in DNA: TGTGCCAGCAGTTCAAATTTAGATACGCAGTATTTT. It is translated as CASSSNLDTQYF.

The CDR3 coding sequence is TGCGCCAGCAGTGACCCGGGACAAGGTGCCCTCCAAGAGACCCAGTACTTC. Protein sequence: CASSDPGQGALQETQYF. V is TRBV10-2 and J is TRBJ2-5, with a tentative D call TRBD1 (6 bases). Between the trimmed V and J ends, which lost 3 bases and 1 base, there was a span of 18 bases. CDR1 and CDR2 (germline): WSHSY, SAAADI. This CDR3 is built from 17 residues.

This chain joins TRBV18 and TRBJ2-3; the D gene is possibly TRBD2 (5 bases). This CDR3 comprises 14 residues. V was cut by 4 bases and J by 2 bases, with 10 bases left in between. CDR1 and CDR2 (germline): KGHSH, LQKENI. CDR3 sequence (DNA): TGTGCCAGCTCACAGGACTCCTCCACAGATACGCAGTATTTT. Translated: CASSQDSSTDTQYF. Supplemented by reference TRBV18 and TRBJ2-3, the full variable domain reads NAGVMQNPRHLVRRRGQEARLRCSPMKGHSHVYWYRQLPEEGLKFMVYLQKENIIDESGMPKERFSAEFPKEGPSILRIQQVVRGDSAAYFCASSQDSSTDTQYFGPGTRLTVL.

The J gene is TRBJ2-1, the V gene TRBV5-6; the D is unclear. Trimming removed 1 base from V and 2 bases from J, with 10 bases in between. The CDR3 has 15 amino acids. The germline gives CDR1 SGHDT, CDR2 YYEEEE. CDR3 region: CASSLYVTTYNEQFF. The CDR3 nucleotides are TGTGCCAGCAGCTTGTACGTCACGACCTACAATGAGCAGTTCTTC.

The rearrangement uses TRBV10-3 and TRBJ2-5, with 8 positions matching TRBD2. Germline trimming cut 0 bases from V and 7 bases from J; bases unmatched to any gene: 13. CDR3 length equals 17 residues. Germline V gives CDR1 ENHRY, CDR2 SYGVKD. Here the CDR3 reads CAISESQAAGGFVTQYF. The CDR3 DNA follows: TGTGCCATCAGTGAGTCTCAAGCCGCGGGGGGATTTGTGACCCAGTACTTC.

This rearrangement joins TRBV5-6 to TRBJ1-2; no reliable D call. This CDR3 is 12 amino acids long. CDR1 is SGHDT and CDR2 is YYEEEE in the germline V gene. V was trimmed by 5 bases and J by 8 bases, leaving 13 bases between them. CDR3 in amino acids: CASRALAGGYTF. The CDR3 DNA sequence: TGTGCCAGCAGGGCACTTGCCGGGGGCTACACCTTC.

The V and J genes are TRBV25-1 and TRBJ1-4; D may be TRBD1 (5 bases). CDR1 MGHDK and CDR2 SYGVNS come from the germline V gene. This CDR3 spans 15 amino acids. Between the trimmed V and J ends, which lost 2 bases and 7 bases, there was a span of 14 bases. CDR3 residues: CASSEGARGPEKLFF. In DNA form, the CDR3 reads TGTGCCAGCAGTGAAGGGGCAAGGGGCCCTGAAAAACTGTTTTTT.

The chain combines TRBV9 with TRBJ2-7; D is ambiguous. V gave up 0 bases and J gave up 3 bases, with 7 bases separating them. The germline V gene has CDR1 SGDLS and CDR2 YYNGEE. The CDR3 runs to 13 residues. CDR3 DNA: TGTGCCAGCAGCGTAGATCAGAACTACGAGCAGTACTTC. It specifies CASSVDQNYEQYF.

This chain joins TRBV20-1 and TRBJ2-7; D might be TRBD1 (5 bases). The CDR3 is 11 amino acids. Trimming pared 3 bases from V and 6 bases from J, leaving 9 bases between. Germline V gene sequence: CDR1 DFQATT, CDR2 SNEGSKA (reference sequence). The CDR3 is CSARWGVEQYF. The CDR3 DNA reads as TGCAGTGCTAGGTGGGGCGTCGAGCAGTACTTC.

With respect to this clone: Other nucleotide sequences in the sample specify the same CDR3. This chain joins TRBV2 and TRBJ2-1; 10 nucleotides align to TRBD2. The trim removed 4 bases at V and 6 bases at J, leaving 0 bases unmatched. Germline values: CDR1 SNHLY, CDR2 FYNNEI. This CDR3 has 13 residues. CDR3 protein: CASSGLAGNEQFF. The CDR3 DNA follows: TGTGCCAGCAGTGGACTAGCGGGCAATGAGCAGTTCTTC.

CDR3 DNA: TGTGCCAGCAGCTCGACAGGGAGTAGCGCTGAAGCTTTCTTT. This codes for CASSSTGSSAEAFF. The chain is built from TRBV11-1 and TRBJ1-1; 7 positions agree with TRBD1. The CDR3 is 14 amino acids. Per the germline V gene, CDR1 is SGHAT and CDR2 is FQDESV (reference sequence). V was pared by 4 bases and J by 6 bases, with 8 bases of the junction left unmatched.